These T cell receptor beta chains were read from a single sample in a study of T cell repertoires in cytomegalovirus infection. In TCRdb, the reads were re-called with MiXCR into one record per CDR3 protein. The data hold roughly 230,000 distinct CDR3 sequences, with 6% to 8% observed a single time. The sequenced sample was PBMCs. The receptors derive from a human donor in good health (CMV status not recorded). Some clones in this sample may be carry-over from other donors' samples. Both conserved end residues are trimmed from each CDR3. The order of the fields is CDR3 length, J gene, clone size, V gene, CDR3 protein. Clone size appears in some rows only: once, few, many, or a class for an expanded clone.

CDR3 length: 10
J gene: TRBJ2-7
clone size: many
V gene: TRBV12-3/TRBV12-4
CDR3 protein: ASNVREGEQY

CDR3 length: 14
J gene: TRBJ1-6
clone size: NA
V gene: TRBV7-6
CDR3 protein: AISVVATKDDSPLH

CDR3 length: 10
J gene: TRBJ1-5
clone size: many
V gene: TRBV28
CDR3 protein: ASSSGDQPQH

CDR3 length: 11
J gene: TRBJ1-6
clone size: many
V gene: TRBV7-2
CDR3 protein: ASSLGPYSPLH

CDR3 length: 12
J gene: TRBJ2-3
clone size: many
V gene: TRBV6-2/TRBV6-3
CDR3 protein: ASSYGASTDTQY

CDR3 length: 11
J gene: TRBJ2-1
clone size: many
V gene: TRBV5-6
CDR3 protein: ASSLGANNEQF

CDR3 length: 11
J gene: TRBJ2-5
clone size: many
V gene: TRBV25-1
CDR3 protein: ASSEEWEETQY

CDR3 length: 13
J gene: TRBJ2-7
clone size: many
V gene: TRBV7-2
CDR3 protein: ASSRRDPVPHEQY

CDR3 length: 13
J gene: TRBJ2-1
clone size: many
V gene: TRBV28
CDR3 protein: ASRTQGSSYNEQF

CDR3 length: 12
J gene: TRBJ1-2
clone size: many
V gene: TRBV28
CDR3 protein: ASKPVQGENGYT

CDR3 length: 12
J gene: TRBJ1-3
clone size: many
V gene: TRBV28
CDR3 protein: ASRGEVAGNTIY

CDR3 length: 13
J gene: TRBJ2-2
clone size: NA
V gene: TRBV11-3
CDR3 protein: ASSLGGPNTGELF

CDR3 length: 13
J gene: TRBJ1-4
clone size: many
V gene: TRBV7-2
CDR3 protein: ASSTRWGTNEKLF

CDR3 length: 14
J gene: TRBJ1-2
clone size: many
V gene: TRBV28
CDR3 protein: ASNKGGYWTGYGYT

CDR3 length: 15
J gene: TRBJ2-5
clone size: NA
V gene: TRBV3-1
CDR3 protein: ASSSRTSGGVQETQY

CDR3 length: 10
J gene: TRBJ1-2
clone size: many
V gene: TRBV20-1
CDR3 protein: SARQGAYGYT